The entry that follows covers one T cell receptor (beta chain) sequence. Its binding antigen is unknown. There are no base qualities to consult, and no much larger clone falls within one base. Libraries were constructed by 5' RACE. The reads were generated on an Illumina HiSeq 2500. A second PCR of about 7 to 12 cycles was run with a J-beta primer mix and a sample-barcoded 5' primer. A template-switch 5' adaptor carrying 12 random nucleotides introduced a unique molecular identifier onto each TCR beta cDNA molecule. Each sample yielded at least 2.5 million CDR3-containing paired-end reads. First-strand cDNA synthesis was performed from all RNA using the Mint cDNA synthesis kit, with priming by a TRBC-specific oligonucleotide. All cDNA was treated with uracil-DNA glycosylase and then went through a first 18-cycle PCR with the universal primers M1SS and BC2_uni_R. On the authors' methods: For normalization, 1 million high-quality reads were randomly selected from each sample, with every read carrying a distinct molecular identifier. Reads with shared molecular identifiers were discarded instead of being binned into consensus sequences. CDR3 identification, clonotype clustering and error correction used MiTCR with a Q25 quality threshold and the strictest error-elimination algorithm. A nonparametric unseen species model with Euler transformation was used to estimate a lower bound on total TCR beta diversity. TCRdb applied fastp at Q25 and MiXCR to the public reads, then kept only in-frame beta chains. CDR3 protein duplicates are merged, each entry listing the most common genes and DNA. TCRdb, not the original authors, processed these V and J calls. This sample is represented by about 1,500,000 distinct CDR3 sequences; under 30% of them were singletons. The ten biggest clones cover 6.5% to 8.5% of the sample.

This sample stems from a study of blood T cells in healthy people across ages (dated by TCRdb to 2014 to 2015). Study-level background: Template switching captured roughly one uniquely barcoded TCR beta cDNA molecule per two T cells in model experiments. Using the same blood draw, the study looked at two additional independent replicas of 1 million unique cDNA reads for two donors, one aged 18 to 29 and the other aged 80 or older. Donors were grouped into four age groups: young (average approximately 15 years), middle-aged (roughly 37), aged (around 62) and long-lived (about 89). To avoid experimental bias, donors of different ages were distributed randomly across sequencing lanes. Using deep sequencing normalized with unique cDNA molecular identifiers, the study measured how TCR beta repertoire diversity changes with age. Here is what the overall study found, with its caveats: Because donor CMV infection status was unknown, age-related changes in expanded clonotypes were potentially confounded. As age increased, observed TCR beta diversity per million T cells dropped in a roughly linear way, and a significant reduction was already evident by age about 40. Compared with the aged group, the long-lived group had more naive CD4+ T cells, fewer expanded clones and increased TCR diversity, a pattern suggesting age selection. The percentage of naive T cells measured by flow cytometry correlated strongly with observed TCR beta diversity. Since profiling was done on bulk unsorted PBMCs, naive and antigen-experienced compartments could not be conclusively compared. Estimates of total diversity based on one million sequenced T cells were considered lower bounds and underestimates.

V is shortened by 4 bases, J by 6 bases, and the region joining them spans 20 bases. For CDR1 and CDR2, the germline V gene lists SGDLS and YYNGEE. Measured from the cysteine to the phenylalanine, the CDR3 is 16 residues long. Only CDR3 DNA remains: 48 bases, in frame from the first base. The roughly 39 donors, aged about 6 to 90 years, were systemically healthy Caucasian individuals from Russia. Roughly 9 milliliters of peripheral blood were drawn from each donor into EDTA-treated Vacutainer tubes. Ficoll-Paque density-gradient centrifugation was used to isolate PBMCs, with at least 7 million obtained per sample. Trizol reagent was used to extract total RNA from the PBMCs, yielding at least 6 micrograms per sample. For every donor, flow cytometry on a PBMC aliquot measured the percentage of naive CD45RAhigh/CD27high T cells.

This receptor chain uses TRBV9 and TRBJ2-1, with TRBD1 perhaps the D gene, on 6 matching bases. The clonotype was recovered from a woman in her twenties or thirties in good health. Sequencing was carried out using blood. The sequence in DNA is TGTGCCAGCAGCTCCACAGGGTCCTGGACCACCAATGAGCAGTTCTTC. This codes for CASSSTGSWTTNEQFF.